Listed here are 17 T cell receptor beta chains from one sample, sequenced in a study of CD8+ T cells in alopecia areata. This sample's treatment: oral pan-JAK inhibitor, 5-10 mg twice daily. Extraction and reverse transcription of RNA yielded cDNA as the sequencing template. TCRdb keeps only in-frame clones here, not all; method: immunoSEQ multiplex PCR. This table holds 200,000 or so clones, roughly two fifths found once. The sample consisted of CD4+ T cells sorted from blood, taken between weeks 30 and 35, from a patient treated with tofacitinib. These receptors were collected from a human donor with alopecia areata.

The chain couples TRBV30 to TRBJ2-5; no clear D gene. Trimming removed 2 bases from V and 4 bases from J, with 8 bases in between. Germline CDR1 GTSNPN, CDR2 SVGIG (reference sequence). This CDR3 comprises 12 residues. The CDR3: CAWSSNTETQYF. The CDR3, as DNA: TGTGCCTGGAGTTCCAACACAGAGACCCAGTACTTC.

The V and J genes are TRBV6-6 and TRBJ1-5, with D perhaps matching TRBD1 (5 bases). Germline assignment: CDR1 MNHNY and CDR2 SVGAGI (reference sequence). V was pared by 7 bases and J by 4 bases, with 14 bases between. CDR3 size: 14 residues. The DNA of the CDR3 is TGTGCCAGCACCCACGGGACGGGGAATCAGCCCCAGCATTTT. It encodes CASTHGTGNQPQHF.

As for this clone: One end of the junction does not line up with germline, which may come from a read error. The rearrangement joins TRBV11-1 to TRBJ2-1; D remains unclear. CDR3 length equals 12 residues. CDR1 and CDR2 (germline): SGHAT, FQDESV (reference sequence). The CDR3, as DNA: TGTGCCAGCAGCCTAGATGGGTCCGAATCAGTCTTC. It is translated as CASSLDGSESVF.

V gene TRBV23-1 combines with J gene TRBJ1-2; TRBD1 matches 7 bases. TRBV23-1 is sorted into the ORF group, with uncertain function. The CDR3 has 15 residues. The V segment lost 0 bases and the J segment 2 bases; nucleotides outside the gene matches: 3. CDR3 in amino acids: CASSQSAGGNYGYTF. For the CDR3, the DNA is TGCGCCAGCAGTCAATCGGCAGGGGGAAACTATGGCTACACCTTC.

CDR3 sequence: CAGRYREGDEQYF. In DNA form, the CDR3 reads TGTGCCGGCCGATACAGGGAAGGGGACGAGCAGTACTTC. The chain couples TRBV10-3 to TRBJ2-7, with a tentative D call TRBD1 (6 bases). The CDR3 has 13 residues. Trimming took off 11 bases at V and 5 bases at J, with 19 bases between the two ends. Looked up from germline, CDR1 is ENHRY and CDR2 is SYGVKD.

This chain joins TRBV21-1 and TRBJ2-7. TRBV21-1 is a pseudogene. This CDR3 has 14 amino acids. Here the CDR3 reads CASSKGNVSYEQYF. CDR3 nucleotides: TGTGCCAGCAGCAAAGGCAACGTATCCTACGAGCAGTACTTC.

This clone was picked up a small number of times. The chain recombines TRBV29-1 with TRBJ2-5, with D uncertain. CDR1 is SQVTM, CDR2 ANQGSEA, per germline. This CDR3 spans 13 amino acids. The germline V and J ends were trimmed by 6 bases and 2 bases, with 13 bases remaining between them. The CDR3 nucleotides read TGCAGCGTCGCTCCAACGTTTCAAGAGACCCAGTACTTC. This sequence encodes CSVAPTFQETQYF.

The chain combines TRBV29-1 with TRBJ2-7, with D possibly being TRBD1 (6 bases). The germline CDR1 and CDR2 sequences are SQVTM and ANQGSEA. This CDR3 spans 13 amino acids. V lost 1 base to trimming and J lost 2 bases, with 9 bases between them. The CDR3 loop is CSVEGDKAYEQYF. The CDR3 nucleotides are TGCAGCGTTGAAGGGGACAAGGCCTACGAGCAGTACTTC.

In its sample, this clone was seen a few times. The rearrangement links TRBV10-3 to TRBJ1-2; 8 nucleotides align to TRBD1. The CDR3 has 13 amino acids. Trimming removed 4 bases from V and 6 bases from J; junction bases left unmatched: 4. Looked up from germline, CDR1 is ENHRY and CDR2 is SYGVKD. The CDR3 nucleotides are TGTGCCATCAGTGTGACAGGGGAAAATGGCTACACCTTC. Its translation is CAISVTGENGYTF.

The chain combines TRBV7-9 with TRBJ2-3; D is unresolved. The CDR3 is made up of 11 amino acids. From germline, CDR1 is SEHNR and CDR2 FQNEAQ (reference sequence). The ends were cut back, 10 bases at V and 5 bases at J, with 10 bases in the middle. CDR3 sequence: CATAREDTQYF. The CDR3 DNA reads TGTGCCACCGCGAGAGAAGATACGCAGTATTTT.

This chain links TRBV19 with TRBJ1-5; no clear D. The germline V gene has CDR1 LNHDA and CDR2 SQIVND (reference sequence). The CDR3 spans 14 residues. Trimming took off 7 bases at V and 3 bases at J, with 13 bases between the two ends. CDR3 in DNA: TGTGCCAGTAAATTAGGTCCCTCCAATCAGCCCCAGCATTTT. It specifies CASKLGPSNQPQHF.

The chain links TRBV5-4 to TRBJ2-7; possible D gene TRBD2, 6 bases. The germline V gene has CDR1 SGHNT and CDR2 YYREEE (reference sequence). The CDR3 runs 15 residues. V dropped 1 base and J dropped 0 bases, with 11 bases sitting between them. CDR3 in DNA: TGTGCCAGCAGCTTGAAGCCAGCGGGCTCCTACGAGCAGTACTTC. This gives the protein CASSLKPAGSYEQYF.

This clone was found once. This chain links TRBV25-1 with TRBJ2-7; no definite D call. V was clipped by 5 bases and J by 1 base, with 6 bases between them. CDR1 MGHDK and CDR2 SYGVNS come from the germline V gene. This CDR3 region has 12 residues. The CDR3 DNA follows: TGTGCCAGCAGTAGAAGTTCCTACGAGCAGTACTTC. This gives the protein CASSRSSYEQYF.

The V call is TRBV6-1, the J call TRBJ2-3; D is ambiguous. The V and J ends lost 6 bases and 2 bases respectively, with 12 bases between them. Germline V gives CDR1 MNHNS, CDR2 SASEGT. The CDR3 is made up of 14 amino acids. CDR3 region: CASRGTGATDTQYF. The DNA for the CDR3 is TGTGCCAGCAGGGGTACGGGCGCCACAGATACGCAGTATTTT.

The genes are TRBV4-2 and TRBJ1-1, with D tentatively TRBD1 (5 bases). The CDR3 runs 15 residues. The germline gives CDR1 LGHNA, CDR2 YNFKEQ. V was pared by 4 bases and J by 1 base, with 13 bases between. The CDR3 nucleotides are TGTGCCAGCAGCCTCCGGTCTCAGGGGAACACTGAAGCTTTCTTT. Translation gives CASSLRSQGNTEAFF.

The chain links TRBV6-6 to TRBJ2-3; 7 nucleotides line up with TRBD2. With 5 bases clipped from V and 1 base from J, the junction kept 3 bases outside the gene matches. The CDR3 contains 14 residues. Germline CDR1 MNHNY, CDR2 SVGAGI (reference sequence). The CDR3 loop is CASSRLAGTDTQYF. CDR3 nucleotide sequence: TGTGCCAGCAGTCGTCTAGCGGGCACAGATACGCAGTATTTT.

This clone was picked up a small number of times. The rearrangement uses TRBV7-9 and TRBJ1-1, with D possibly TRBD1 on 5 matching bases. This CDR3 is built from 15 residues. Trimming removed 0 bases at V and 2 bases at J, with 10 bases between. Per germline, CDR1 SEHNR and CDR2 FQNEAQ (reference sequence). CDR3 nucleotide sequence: TGTGCCAGCAGCTTAGCGCTAGGGGCCAACACTGAAGCTTTCTTT. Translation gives CASSLALGANTEAFF.